This T cell receptor beta chain was sequenced for a study of vaccination effects on CD4 cells after COVID-19. At the level of the study: All study participants received two doses of BNT162b2 or mRNA-1273 vaccine. Study observations and caveats: Sampling in the study covered few convalescent patients and included no early post-infection timepoints. Clones from infection and from vaccination both contracted markedly late after vaccination. Healthy vaccinees had only 1 of 255 vaccine-induced clones cross-react with common cold coronaviruses.

Some clones are missing from TCRdb's copy, which holds only in-frame ones; the method was immunoSEQ multiplex PCR. The sample has around 83,000 clones; 60% to 80% are singletons. Turning to this clone: Its antigen is not known.

The CDR3 extends over 12 amino acids. V was trimmed by 5 bases and J by 1 base, leaving 8 bases between them. Germline V gives CDR1 GTSNPN, CDR2 SVGIG (reference sequence). Antigen-specific CD4+ T cells were first expanded with viral peptide pools by the ViraFEST assay and only then sequenced. Culture proceeded for approximately 9 days, and CD4+ T cells were then isolated. The V gene is TRBV30, the J gene TRBJ2-5; D gene uncertain. Sequencing was performed on CD4+ T cells from PBMCs cultured with HCoV-229E spike peptides, taken before COVID-19 vaccination. This clonotype was obtained from a human donor who received a COVID-19 vaccine. Written as DNA, the CDR3 is TGTGCCTGGCAAGAGATCCAAGAGACCCAGTACTTC. Its protein product is CAWQEIQETQYF.